The 29 T cell receptor beta chains in this list originate from one sample, sequenced in a study of T cell clusters in autoimmune cytopenias. TRB was amplified from about 270 ng of peripheral blood genomic DNA per sample. One tube held mixed TRB-A and TRB-B primer pools for touch-down PCR. TCRdb re-called the multiplex PCR reads and shows each CDR3 protein once, DNA omitted. Seen in this sample are approximately 16,000 distinct CDR3 sequences; the ten most common clones hold roughly 3.5%. These records were also assigned to another study, of T cell repertoires in aging, cancer and after chemotherapy.

The sequenced sample was peripheral blood. The receptors come from a human donor in good health.

This rearrangement joins TRBV18 to TRBJ2-1; TCRdb returns TRBD2, unconfirmable since there is no DNA. CDR1 and CDR2 (germline): KGHSH, LQKENI. This CDR3 is built from 17 residues. The CDR3 loop reads CASSRVFRRDSYNEQFF.

This chain uses TRBV18 with TRBJ2-3. The CDR3 loop spans 12 amino acids. Germline V gene lookup returns CDR1 KGHSH and CDR2 LQKENI. This chain's CDR3 is CASSFGTDTQYF.

The chain combines TRBV19 with TRBJ2-1; there is no DNA to check the TCRdb D call of TRBD2. CDR3 size: 17 residues. From germline, CDR1 is LNHDA and CDR2 SQIVND (reference sequence). The CDR3 region is CASSTTLLAGGPGEQFF.

The V gene is TRBV6-1, the J gene TRBJ1-5. Germline V CDR1 and CDR2: MNHNS, SASEGT. The CDR3 is 16 residues long. The CDR3 sequence is CASSETYSATNQPQHF.

The CDR3 is CASSIVHQSSYEQYF. This chain uses TRBV19 with TRBJ2-7. There are 15 residues in the CDR3. The germline gives CDR1 LNHDA, CDR2 SQIVND (reference sequence).

This chain connects TRBV27 to TRBJ2-1; TCRdb picks TRBD2, but there is no DNA to check that call. Looked up from germline, CDR1 is MNHEY and CDR2 is SMNVEV (reference sequence). This CDR3 has 14 residues. The CDR3: CASSPGTSGREQFF.

The V gene is TRBV7-9, the J gene TRBJ2-3; there is no DNA to check the TCRdb D call of TRBD1. This CDR3 has 12 amino acids. From germline, CDR1 is SEHNR and CDR2 FQNEAQ (reference sequence). The CDR3 reads CASGQGVQAQYF.

The chain links TRBV6-5 to TRBJ1-2; with no DNA, the TCRdb D assignment of TRBD1 cannot be verified. The CDR3 is made up of 14 amino acids. Germline CDR1 MNHEY, CDR2 SVGAGI. CDR3 protein: CASSQLQGNYGYTF.

The J gene is TRBJ2-7, the V gene TRBV5-4; checking the TCRdb D call of TRBD1 is not possible without DNA. Germline CDR1 SGHNT, CDR2 YYREEE (reference sequence). The CDR3 covers 14 residues. CDR3: CASSLRAGAYEQYF.

This chain connects TRBV27 to TRBJ2-7; the D call of TRBD1 rests on TCRdb alone, since no DNA is present to check it. The CDR3 is made up of 14 amino acids. Germline CDR1 and CDR2: MNHEY and SMNVEV (reference sequence). Here the CDR3 reads CASTAGHLSYEQYF.

The chain has TRBV15 and TRBJ2-2; the TRBD2 assignment by TCRdb is unverifiable without DNA. From germline, CDR1 is LNHNV and CDR2 YYDKDF (reference sequence). The CDR3 is 18 residues long. CDR3 sequence: CATSRTARTSRNTGELFF.

CDR3 loop: CASNEAITNEQFF. V is TRBV19 and J is TRBJ2-1. The CDR3 has 13 residues. Germline V gene lookup returns CDR1 LNHDA and CDR2 SQIVND (reference sequence).

The chain carries TRBV11-3 and TRBJ2-7. The germline V gene has CDR1 SGHNT and CDR2 YENEEA. The CDR3 totals 14 residues. CDR3: CASSLVSLHYEQYF.

The chain is built from TRBV27 and TRBJ1-1; the D call from TCRdb, TRBD1, cannot be confirmed without DNA. The CDR3 is made up of 15 amino acids. CDR1 MNHEY and CDR2 SMNVEV come from the germline V gene (reference sequence). Here the CDR3 reads CATGTGGAGSTEAFF.

The chain couples TRBV7-6 to TRBJ2-2. Germline-derived CDR1 and CDR2 are SGHVS and FNYEAQ. This CDR3 spans 13 amino acids. CDR3: CASSPNWAGELFF.

CDR3 amino acids: CASSSGTEETQYF. The chain carries TRBV18 and TRBJ2-5; the TCRdb D gene call, TRBD2, has no DNA to confirm it. The length of the CDR3 is 13 residues. Germline loops: CDR1 KGHSH, CDR2 LQKENI.

The chain employs TRBV13 and TRBJ2-7. CDR1 and CDR2 (germline): PRHDT, FYEKMQ (reference sequence). This CDR3 spans 13 amino acids. The CDR3 loop reads CASSLVRRNEQYF. Drawing the rest from reference TRBV13 and TRBJ2-7, the complete variable domain is AAGVIQSPRHLIKEKRETATLKCYPIPRHDTVYWYQQGPGQDPQFLISFYEKMQSDKGSIPDRFSAQQFSDYHSELNMSSLELGDSALYFCASSLVRRNEQYFGPGTRLTVT.

The J gene is TRBJ2-2, the V gene TRBV5-4; without DNA, the TCRdb call of TRBD2 cannot be checked. Germline lookup yields CDR1 SGHNT and CDR2 YYREEE (reference sequence). The CDR3 length is 18 residues. CDR3 in amino acids: CASSSLTQLLAGVGELFF.

Frequency places this clonotype as medium-sized. The chain employs TRBV27 and TRBJ2-1; the TCRdb call, TRBD2, lacks DNA for checking. This CDR3 is 17 amino acids long. Per germline, CDR1 MNHEY and CDR2 SMNVEV (reference sequence). CDR3 amino acids: CASSSLTSSGRRYEQFF.

This clonotype registers medium-sized (0.01 to 0.1%) by frequency. The chain uses TRBV29-1 and TRBJ2-1. The CDR3 has 13 residues. The germline V gene has CDR1 SQVTM and CDR2 ANQGSEA. CDR3 protein: CSVRIVEPNEQFF.

The chain recombines TRBV7-2 with TRBJ2-5; the TRBD1 assignment by TCRdb is unverifiable without DNA. Per germline, CDR1 SGHTA and CDR2 FQGNSA. The CDR3 extends over 14 amino acids. The CDR3 loop is CASSPGQSQETQYF.

Frequency places this clonotype as large (0.1 to 1%). V and J are TRBV5-6 and TRBJ1-2. The CDR3 runs 12 residues. Germline CDR1 is SGHDT and CDR2 is YYEEEE. CDR3 amino acids: CASAQTLNGYTF.

The chain employs TRBV11-3 and TRBJ2-3; TCRdb calls TRBD2, which cannot be checked without DNA. Per germline, CDR1 SGHNT and CDR2 YENEEA. The CDR3 runs to 16 residues. The CDR3: CASSVTLGSSTDTQYF.

The V gene is TRBV30, the J gene TRBJ2-2. The CDR3 totals 12 residues. Germline CDR1 is GTSNPN and CDR2 is SVGIG (reference sequence). The CDR3: CAWSSVMGELFF.

This sequence joins TRBV19 and TRBJ1-1; there is no DNA to check the TCRdb D call of TRBD1. Germline V gives CDR1 LNHDA, CDR2 SQIVND (reference sequence). The CDR3 runs 13 residues. The CDR3 loop is CASTITGGLEAFF.

This clonotype registers medium-sized (0.01 to 0.1%) by frequency. The rearrangement uses TRBV6-5 and TRBJ2-3. This CDR3 has 11 residues. Germline CDR1 MNHEY, CDR2 SVGAGI. CDR3 loop: CASSSMDTQYF.

V gene TRBV30 combines with J gene TRBJ1-6. The CDR3 length is 13 residues. Germline V gene lookup returns CDR1 GTSNPN and CDR2 SVGIG (reference sequence). CDR3 loop: CAWSVRASSPLHF.

This chain joins TRBV12-3 or TRBV12-4 and TRBJ2-1. This CDR3 is built from 13 residues. The CDR3 reads CASSLVEYNEQFF.

The chain links TRBV13 to TRBJ2-7. This CDR3 spans 12 amino acids. CDR1 is PRHDT, CDR2 FYEKMQ, per germline (reference sequence). The CDR3 region is CASSFGETEQYF.